These 16 T cell receptor beta chains originate from one sample sequenced in a study of T-cell reconstitution after alpha-beta-depleted transplantation in children. Researchers prepared the TCRbeta library using unique molecular identifiers, the study reports. TCRdb ran MiXCR on the PCR reads and lists one entry per CDR3 protein. The sample shows fewer than 1 million distinct CDR3 sequences, 15% to 20% of them seen only once. The specimen comprised PBMCs, mostly from graft donor cells, sampled 360 days after TCRalphabeta/CD19-depleted stem cell transplant. The receptors were sampled from a male patient under 18 who had a stem cell transplant for acute lymphoblastic leukemia, so the T cells may come from the graft donor.

Turning to this clonotype: Sequence at one end of the junction differs from germline and may be a read error. The V and J genes are TRBV12-3 or TRBV12-4 and TRBJ2-7; 8 positions agree with TRBD2. This CDR3 spans 13 amino acids. CDR3 coding DNA: TGTGCCAGCAGTCTAGCGGGTTTGCGGGAGCAGTACTTC. Translation: CASSLAGLREQYF.

The rearrangement links TRBV5-1 to TRBJ2-7, with TRBD1 identical over 11 bases. Germline values: CDR1 SGHRS, CDR2 YFSETQ. The CDR3 has 17 amino acids. The J segment lost 6 bases and the V segment lost 0 bases, leaving 11 bases of the junction unmatched. The CDR3 bases are TGCGCCAGCAGCTTGGAGCCAGGGACAGGGGGAAATCGCGAGCAGTACTTC. It translates to CASSLEPGTGGNREQYF.

This chain links TRBV11-2 with TRBJ2-3; TRBD2 aligns across 10 bases. The CDR3 runs to 18 residues. CDR1 SGHAT and CDR2 FQNNGV come from the germline V gene. The V gene end was trimmed by 0 bases and the J gene end by 1 base; junction bases not matched to a gene: 7. The CDR3 DNA sequence: TGTGCCAGCAGCTTAGATCGGCTAGCGGGAGTTGGCACAGATACGCAGTATTTT. Protein: CASSLDRLAGVGTDTQYF.

The chain recombines TRBV11-1 with TRBJ2-3, with TRBD2 matching 10 bases. Germline loops: CDR1 SGHAT, CDR2 FQDESV (reference sequence). CDR3 length equals 18 residues. The ends lost 5 bases at V and 4 bases at J; junction bases unmatched: 15. CDR3 DNA sequence: TGTGCCAGCAGCCCGCGGTTTAGCGGGAGGAGGAACCCAGATACGCAGTATTTT. This sequence encodes CASSPRFSGRRNPDTQYF.

In its sample, this clonotype was seen a few times. The chain links TRBV5-1 to TRBJ2-1, with 8 bases matching TRBD2. Trimming took 3 bases from V and 8 from J; bases not matched to a gene: 7. CDR1 and CDR2 (germline): SGHRS, YFSETQ. The CDR3 spans 14 residues. CDR3 sequence (DNA): TGCGCCAGCAGCTCCCGGACTAGCAGCGATGAGCAGTTCTTC. It specifies CASSSRTSSDEQFF.

This clonotype was seen only a few times. The gene calls are TRBV20-1 and TRBJ2-7; D gene ambiguous. Trimming stripped 4 bases from V and 2 bases from J, with 12 bases between. This CDR3 has 13 amino acids. Germline V gene data show CDR1 as DFQATT and CDR2 as SNEGSKA (reference sequence). The CDR3: CSAIPLDAYEQYF. In DNA, the CDR3 is TGCAGTGCTATCCCCCTAGACGCCTACGAGCAGTACTTC.

This clonotype turned up a few times. The chain recombines TRBV7-9 with TRBJ2-7, with D perhaps TRBD1 (6 bases). V dropped 5 bases and J dropped 3 bases, with 14 bases sitting between them. The CDR3 is 14 residues long. The germline gives CDR1 SEHNR, CDR2 FQNEAQ (reference sequence). The CDR3 sequence is CASSVEDSLYEQYF. For the CDR3, the DNA is TGTGCCAGCAGCGTTGAGGACAGCCTCTACGAGCAGTACTTC.

The chain is built from TRBV20-1 and TRBJ1-4; D possibly corresponds to TRBD1 (5 bases). This CDR3 has 13 amino acids. The germline gives CDR1 DFQATT, CDR2 SNEGSKA (reference sequence). The germline V and J ends were trimmed by 6 bases and 6 bases, with 14 bases remaining between them. CDR3 coding DNA: TGCAGTGCGCCAGCGGGGGTAGATGAAAAACTGTTTTTT. Translation gives CSAPAGVDEKLFF.

This chain joins TRBV6-1 and TRBJ2-1; no clear D gene. With 6 bases removed from V and 0 bases from J, the gap between germline ends came to 12 bases. Germline assignment: CDR1 MNHNS and CDR2 SASEGT. There are 15 residues in the CDR3. As DNA, the CDR3 is TGTGCCAGCAGGGCGGACGGAAGCTCCTACAATGAGCAGTTCTTC. It yields the protein CASRADGSSYNEQFF.

This clonotype showed up just a few times. The chain links TRBV7-6 to TRBJ2-2; no definite D call. Germline CDR1 is SGHVS and CDR2 is FNYEAQ. The CDR3 consists of 13 residues. Trimming removed 7 bases from V and 5 bases from J, with 11 bases in between. CDR3: CASTQTTTGELFF. CDR3 sequence (DNA): TGTGCCAGCACCCAAACTACAACCGGGGAGCTGTTTTTT.

This clonotype was seen only a few times. This chain uses TRBV4-1 with TRBJ2-3, with TRBD2 as a possible D gene (6 bases). The CDR3 contains 15 residues. Trimming left V 1 base short and J 4 bases short, with 12 bases between. Germline values: CDR1 MGHRA, CDR2 YSYEKL. The CDR3 DNA sequence: TGCGCCAGCAGCCAAGTGAGGCCTAGCGCAGATACGCAGTATTTT. This codes for CASSQVRPSADTQYF.

This clonotype was seen ten or more times. J is TRBJ2-5 and V is TRBV7-8; 7 nucleotides agree with TRBD2. Losses at the gene ends were 4 bases for V and 4 bases for J; bases not matched to a gene: 9. Looked up from germline, CDR1 is SGHVS and CDR2 is FQNEAQ. This CDR3 region has 15 residues. The CDR3 protein is CASSSSGGFGETQYF. The CDR3 nucleotides are TGTGCCAGCAGCTCCTCGGGGGGATTCGGAGAGACCCAGTACTTC. Looking up the rest from reference TRBV7-8 and TRBJ2-5 gives the full variable domain: GAGVSQSPRYKVAKRGQDVALRCDPISGHVSLFWYQQALGQGPEFLTYFQNEAQLDKSGLPSDRFFAERPEGSVSTLKIQRTQQEDSAVYLCASSSSGGFGETQYFGPGTRLLVL.

J is TRBJ2-7 and V is TRBV10-3; 11 bases match TRBD2. There are 14 residues in the CDR3. The germline CDR1 and CDR2 sequences are ENHRY and SYGVKD. The CDR3 DNA follows: TGTGCGGCTCAGGAGGTAGCGGGAGGGTACGAGCAGTACTTC. Protein product: CAAQEVAGGYEQYF.

In this sample, this clonotype turned up many times. V usage is TRBV5-1 and J usage is TRBJ2-7; 12 nucleotides line up with TRBD2. Germline CDR1 reads SGHRS; CDR2 reads YFSETQ. The length of the CDR3 is 15 residues. The ends lost 3 bases at V and 4 bases at J; junction bases unmatched: 5. DNA for the CDR3: TGCGCCAGCAGCTCAGGGACTAGCGGGCGATACGAGCAGTACTTC. It is translated as CASSSGTSGRYEQYF. Full variable domain (rest looked up from reference TRBV5-1 and TRBJ2-7): KAGVTQTPRYLIKTRGQQVTLSCSPISGHRSVSWYQQTPGQGLQFLFEYFSETQRNKGNFPGRFSGRQFSNSRSEMNVSTLELGDSALYLCASSSGTSGRYEQYFGPGTRLTVT.

This chain connects TRBV7-9 to TRBJ2-1; D may correspond to TRBD1 or TRBD2 (6 bases each). Germline V lookup: CDR1 SEHNR, CDR2 FQNEAQ (reference sequence). The CDR3 totals 14 residues. Trimming cost V 2 bases and J 9 bases, with 14 bases left between them. The CDR3 protein is CASSLPGAEGEQFF. For the CDR3, the DNA is TGTGCCAGCAGCTTACCGGGGGCGGAGGGTGAGCAGTTCTTC. The full variable domain, its missing parts supplied by reference TRBV7-9 and TRBJ2-1, is DTGVSQNPRHKITKRGQNVTFRCDPISEHNRLYWYRQTLGQGPEFLTYFQNEAQLEKSRLLSDRFSAERPKGSFSTLEIQRTEQGDSAMYLCASSLPGAEGEQFFGPGTRLTVL.

This clonotype was recorded many times. CDR3 amino acids: CASSLRRSGRTEETQYF. CDR3 DNA: TGTGCCAGCAGTCTACGCCGTAGCGGGAGGACGGAAGAGACCCAGTACTTC. This sequence joins TRBV6-5 and TRBJ2-5; 10 nucleotides agree with TRBD2. Germline lookup yields CDR1 MNHEY and CDR2 SVGAGI. The CDR3 is 17 residues long. Trimming removed 5 bases from V and 3 bases from J; junction bases left unmatched: 12.